This T cell receptor (beta chain) was documented in a study of T cells in Graves' hyperthyroidism and ophthalmopathy. Ten or more counts support this clonotype. This CDR3 is 15 amino acids long. V was pared by 0 bases and J by 3 bases, with 5 bases of the junction left unmatched. CDR1 and CDR2 (germline): SGHRS, YFSETQ. Regions amplified from RNA transcripts were the TCR beta CDR3 regions. HTBI primers were employed in a first-round RT-PCR of the TCR CDR3. Via MiXCR, TCRdb re-called the multiplex PCR reads, giving one row per CDR3 protein. The sample records 450,000 to 600,000 distinct CDR3 sequences, 14% being singletons.

Specimen: blood. The receptor was isolated from a woman in her thirties or forties with Graves' hyperthyroidism. This chain links TRBV5-1 with TRBJ2-7, with TRBD2 matching 8 bases. The CDR3 nucleotides are TGCGCCAGCAGCTTGGGGGGACTAGTGAGCTACGAGCAGTACTTC. Translating gives CASSLGGLVSYEQYF.